The 5 T cell receptor beta chains reported below all come from one sample, sequenced in a study of T cells in Graves' hyperthyroidism and ophthalmopathy. TCR beta CDR3 regions were amplified from RNA transcripts. In the first-round RT-PCR of the TCR CDR3, the HTBI primer set was used. TCRdb recomputed calls from the multiplex PCR reads with MiXCR, one row per CDR3 protein. This sample has around 400,000 distinct CDR3 sequences; 13% to 15% occur once, and the top ten carry approximately 19%. Sequencing was performed on blood. The source is a woman in her sixties with Graves' ophthalmopathy.

This clonotype was picked up many times. The rearrangement uses TRBV24-1 and TRBJ2-1; D gene ambiguous. The CDR3 runs to 12 residues. CDR1 is KGHDR, CDR2 SFDVKD, per germline. V was trimmed by 6 bases and J by 8 bases, leaving 10 bases between them. DNA for the CDR3: TGTGCCACCAGTTTAGGGCACCATGAGCAGTTCTTC. Translation: CATSLGHHEQFF.

This clonotype was recorded many times. The rearrangement uses TRBV3-1 and TRBJ2-1; D may be TRBD2 (5 bases). CDR1 is LGHDT, CDR2 YNNKEL, per germline (reference sequence). The CDR3 is made up of 14 amino acids. V lost 1 base and J lost 5, with 9 bases in between. The CDR3 reads CASSQAPSNNEQFF. The CDR3 DNA reads as TGTGCCAGCAGCCAAGCTCCTAGCAACAATGAGCAGTTCTTC.

This clonotype was found many times. The rearrangement links TRBV2 to TRBJ2-7; 10 bases are a match to TRBD2. CDR1 is SNHLY, CDR2 FYNNEI, per germline. CDR3 length: 15 amino acids. With 5 bases clipped from V and 0 bases from J, the junction kept 4 bases outside the gene matches. DNA for the CDR3: TGTGCCAGCAGTCCCGCTAGCGGGAGCTCCTACGAGCAGTACTTC. It translates to CASSPASGSSYEQYF.

There are many counts of this clonotype. The chain is built from TRBV5-8 and TRBJ2-3, with D unresolved. This CDR3 is built from 14 residues. Trimming cost V 1 base and J 3 bases, with 9 bases left between them. The germline CDR1 and CDR2 sequences are SGHTS and YDEGEE. This CDR3 reads CASSLIPETDTQYF. The CDR3 nucleotides are TGTGCCAGCAGCTTGATTCCAGAAACAGATACGCAGTATTTT.

This clonotype was counted ten times or more. This chain connects TRBV11-1 to TRBJ1-6, with 7 positions matching TRBD1. CDR1 SGHAT and CDR2 FQDESV come from the germline V gene (reference sequence). This CDR3 region has 14 residues. V was pared by 5 bases and J by 8 bases, with 6 bases of the junction left unmatched. CDR3 sequence (DNA): TGTGCCAGCAGCCCCGGGCAGGGGGATTCACCCCTCCACTTT. Translating it yields CASSPGQGDSPLHF.